The entry that follows covers one TCR beta chain sequence. As processed by the authors: Cell counts per sample came from amplifying reference gene primers. The repertoire was sequenced with immunoSEQ multiplex PCR; TCRdb's copy has only in-frame clones and lacks some. V and J calls and clone size are those listed in that table; D and trimming were worked out from the DNA. The table lists under 300,000 clones, roughly nine tenths of them singletons. The data were obtained in a study of blood T cell repertoires in COVID-19. Across the whole study: Some COVID-19 samples were acute and others convalescent; all came from the United States, Italy and Spain. Sources were T cells, B-cell-depleted T cells, or PBMCs; the material itself was cDNA or gDNA.

The germline gives CDR1 KGHSH, CDR2 LQKENI. The CDR3 length is 16 residues. The V and J ends lost 3 bases and 4 bases, in that order; junction bases with no gene match: 8. The genes are TRBV18 and TRBJ2-3; TRBD2 agrees at 9 bases. The source is a middle-aged woman who had recovered from COVID-19. Source material: peripheral blood. This CDR3 is CASSPPASGISDTQYF. CDR3 nucleotides: TGTGCCAGCTCACCCCCCGCTAGCGGGATCTCAGATACGCAGTATTTT.